A single sample gave rise to the 19 T cell receptor beta chains below, sequenced in a study of Ad26.COV2.S vaccination and SARS-CoV-2 variants. As for treatment: around 19 received Ad26.COV2.S at low or high dose, single or two shots; 5 received placebo; per-sample allocation not given. The investigators took samples on day 63 after the first vaccine or placebo injection. The protocol was immunoSEQ multiplex PCR, while the TCRdb copy is restricted to in-frame clones and leaves out a portion. The repertoire has a few hundred thousand clones, 70% to 90% of them found once; the top ten carry 3.6%. Sequenced here: peripheral blood, sampled in a trial of Ad26.COV2.S vaccine versus placebo. The receptors come from a person between 18 and 60 years old who received the Ad26.COV2.S COVID-19 vaccine or a placebo.

This chain joins TRBV6-6 and TRBJ2-7; TRBD2 aligns across 8 bases. CDR3 length equals 14 residues. With 7 bases clipped from V and 4 bases from J, the junction kept 9 bases outside the gene matches. Per the germline V gene, CDR1 is MNHNY and CDR2 is SVGAGI (reference sequence). The CDR3: CASTEAGGGYEQYF. CDR3 sequence (DNA): TGTGCCAGCACTGAGGCGGGGGGCGGATACGAGCAGTACTTC.

The chain is built from TRBV29-1 and TRBJ2-2; no clear D gene. This CDR3 region has 12 residues. V lost 6 bases and J 4 bases, leaving 9 bases between the germline ends. Germline assignment: CDR1 SQVTM and CDR2 ANQGSEA. The CDR3 DNA reads as TGCAGCGTATATGCAGTCACCGGGGAGCTGTTTTTT. Translated: CSVYAVTGELFF.

This chain joins TRBV15 and TRBJ2-7, with unresolved D. The CDR3 is made up of 15 amino acids. V dropped 0 bases and J dropped 0 bases, with 9 bases sitting between them. Per germline, CDR1 LNHNV and CDR2 YYDKDF (reference sequence). The CDR3 region has the DNA TGTGCCACCAGCAGAGAGAAACAGAGCTCCTACGAGCAGTACTTC. Translation: CATSREKQSSYEQYF.

The chain combines TRBV4-1 with TRBJ1-1; unclear D gene. This CDR3 has 16 amino acids. Germline V CDR1 and CDR2: MGHRA, YSYEKL. The V end was cut by 1 base, the J end by 3 bases, with 15 bases between. CDR3 DNA sequence: TGCGCCAGCAGCCAAGGAGAGAGTGGGGTTGACACTGAAGCTTTCTTT. Translated: CASSQGESGVDTEAFF.

This chain links TRBV7-2 with TRBJ2-7; 7 bases are a match to TRBD1. CDR3 size: 15 residues. The germline CDR1 and CDR2 sequences are SGHTA and FQGNSA. Trimming cost V 3 bases and J 3 bases; bases outside gene matches: 8. The CDR3 DNA sequence: TGTGCCAGCAGCTTTGCGACAGGGCTTAGCTACGAGCAGTACTTC. Residues: CASSFATGLSYEQYF.

This chain joins TRBV3-1 (or the pseudogene TRBV3-2) and TRBJ1-4; D might be TRBD1 (6 bases). Trimming cost V 4 bases and J 7 bases, with 16 bases left between them. Germline loops: CDR1 LGHDT, CDR2 YNNKEL (reference sequence). The CDR3 contains 15 residues. CDR3 DNA sequence: TGTGCCAGCAGCCGCGGGGGGGGCGACGGTGAAAAACTGTTTTTT. Its translation: CASSRGGGDGEKLFF.

As concerns this clone: Distinct nucleotide sequences in the sample also encode this CDR3. The chain uses TRBV6-2 or TRBV6-3 and TRBJ1-1; D call uncertain. Trimming left V 2 bases short and J 2 bases short, with 6 bases between. This CDR3 has 13 amino acids. CDR1 is MNHEY, CDR2 SVGEGT, per germline. CDR3 residues: CASSYGRNTEAFF. The CDR3 bases are TGTGCCAGCAGTTACGGGCGAAACACTGAAGCTTTCTTT.

The chain carries TRBV11-3 and TRBJ2-7; 7 nucleotides match TRBD1. Germline lookup yields CDR1 SGHNT and CDR2 YENEEA. V gave up 1 base and J gave up 3 bases; unmatched junction bases: 6. The CDR3 has 15 amino acids. CDR3 coding DNA: TGTGCCAGCAGCTTAGGTACAGGGGCAGACTACGAGCAGTACTTC. This gives the protein CASSLGTGADYEQYF.

The chain is built from TRBV27 and TRBJ2-3; D might be TRBD2 (5 bases). V was clipped by 5 bases and J by 0 bases, with 12 bases between them. Looked up from germline, CDR1 is MNHEY and CDR2 is SMNVEV (reference sequence). CDR3 length equals 15 residues. The CDR3 loop is CASSKGGISTDTQYF. The CDR3 bases are TGTGCCAGCAGTAAAGGAGGAATCAGCACAGATACGCAGTATTTT.

The rearrangement joins TRBV27 to TRBJ1-3; TRBD1 matches at 8 bases. There are 19 residues in the CDR3. The junction had 13 bases not matched to a gene; V was cut back by 3 bases and J by 0 bases. Germline V gene sequence: CDR1 MNHEY, CDR2 SMNVEV (reference sequence). The CDR3, as DNA: TGTGCCAGCAGTTTCCTCCTCGGGACAGGTGCGCGCTCTGGAAACACCATATATTTT. Amino acids: CASSFLLGTGARSGNTIYF.

V and J are TRBV7-2 and TRBJ2-1; D may match TRBD1 or TRBD2 (5 bases each). This CDR3 spans 17 amino acids. The V gene's germline CDR1 is SGHTA and CDR2 FQGNSA. Between the trimmed V and J ends, which lost 1 base and 6 bases, there was a span of 19 bases. Written as DNA, the CDR3 is TGTGCCAGCAGCTTAGGAGGGGTTACCCTAACCGTCAATGAGCAGTTCTTC. It specifies CASSLGGVTLTVNEQFF. The full variable domain, rest sourced from reference TRBV7-2 and TRBJ2-1, is GAGVSQSPSNKVTEKGKDVELRCDPISGHTALYWYRQSLGQGLEFLIYFQGNSAPDKSGLPSDRFSAERTGGSVSTLTIQRTQQEDSAVYLCASSLGGVTLTVNEQFFGPGTRLTVL.

This clone came up a few times. The V call is TRBV6-2 or TRBV6-3, the J call TRBJ1-6; 7 bases match TRBD1. The length of the CDR3 is 16 residues. Germline trimming cut 0 bases from V and 7 bases from J; bases unmatched to any gene: 6. Germline V gene data show CDR1 as MNHEY and CDR2 as SVGEGT. The CDR3 DNA reads TGTGCCAGCAGTTACTCGAGGGGGCTTTGGAATTCACCCCTCCACTTT. This encodes CASSYSRGLWNSPLHF.

The CDR3 loop reads CASSWAEGLYEQYF. In DNA form, the CDR3 reads TGTGCCAGCAGTTGGGCGGAGGGATTATACGAGCAGTACTTC. The chain recombines TRBV6-2 or TRBV6-3 with TRBJ2-7; D possibly corresponds to TRBD2 (6 bases). The ends were cut back, 4 bases at V and 4 bases at J, with 14 bases in the middle. There are 14 residues in the CDR3. The germline CDR1 and CDR2 sequences are MNHEY and SVGEGT.

The rearrangement joins TRBV4-3 to TRBJ2-5; 13 bases match TRBD2. V lost 4 bases, J lost 4 bases, and 6 bases stayed unmatched. CDR1 and CDR2 from the germline V gene are LGHNA and YSLEER. The CDR3 runs to 16 residues. This CDR3 reads CASSPTSGGASETQYF. CDR3 in DNA: TGCGCCAGCAGCCCTACTAGCGGGGGGGCGTCAGAGACCCAGTACTTC.

CDR3 amino acids: CASSYSPTGGGYTF. In DNA form, the CDR3 reads TGTGCCAGCAGTTACTCCCCAACAGGGGGTGGCTACACCTTC. This sequence joins TRBV6-5 and TRBJ1-2; TRBD1 matches 8 bases. The V and J ends lost 0 bases and 7 bases, in that order; junction bases with no gene match: 4. Germline CDR1 and CDR2: MNHEY and SVGAGI. This CDR3 is built from 14 residues.

This clone was seen once. Here the CDR3 reads CASSSLGQPQHF. The CDR3 DNA reads as TGTGCCAGCAGTTCTCTAGGTCAGCCCCAGCATTTT. The V gene is TRBV12-3 or TRBV12-4, the J gene TRBJ1-5, with unresolved D. V lost 4 bases, J lost 6 bases, and 7 bases lay in between. This CDR3 is built from 12 residues.

This rearrangement joins TRBV5-6 to TRBJ2-3; 9 nucleotides line up with TRBD1. Germline-derived CDR1 and CDR2 are SGHDT and YYEEEE. This CDR3 comprises 15 residues. The V and J ends lost 4 bases and 3 bases, in that order; junction bases with no gene match: 6. The CDR3 DNA reads TGTGCCAGCAGCCGAGGGACAGGGAGGACAGATACGCAGTATTTT. It encodes CASSRGTGRTDTQYF.

This chain uses TRBV5-1 with TRBJ1-1, with TRBD1 matching over 7 bases. The CDR3 covers 17 residues. Germline V gene sequence: CDR1 SGHRS, CDR2 YFSETQ. Trimming took 3 bases from V and 0 from J; bases not matched to a gene: 11. In nucleotides, the CDR3 is TGCGCCAGCAGCTCGGGACAGAATCGCTTCATGAACACTGAAGCTTTCTTT. Translating gives CASSSGQNRFMNTEAFF.

The V and J genes are TRBV6-6 and TRBJ1-2, with D possibly matching TRBD1 (6 bases). This CDR3 has 16 amino acids. Germline V gene sequence: CDR1 MNHNY, CDR2 SVGAGI (reference sequence). Trimming cost V 2 bases and J 4 bases, with 17 bases left between them. CDR3 loop: CASSYPRRGLSYGYTF. The CDR3 DNA is TGTGCCAGCAGTTACCCCCGCAGGGGACTGAGCTATGGCTACACCTTC.